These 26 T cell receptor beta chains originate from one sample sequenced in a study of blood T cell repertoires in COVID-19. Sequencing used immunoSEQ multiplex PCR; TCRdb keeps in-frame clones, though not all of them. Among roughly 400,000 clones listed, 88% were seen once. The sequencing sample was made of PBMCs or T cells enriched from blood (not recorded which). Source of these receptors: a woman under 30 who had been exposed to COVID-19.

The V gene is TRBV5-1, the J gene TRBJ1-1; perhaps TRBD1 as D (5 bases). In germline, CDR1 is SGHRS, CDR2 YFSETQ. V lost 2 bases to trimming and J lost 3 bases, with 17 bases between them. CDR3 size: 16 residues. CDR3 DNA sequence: TGCGCCAGCAGCTTAAGTTCAGGGTATGTGGACACTGAAGCTTTCTTT. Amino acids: CASSLSSGYVDTEAFF.

As DNA, the CDR3 is TGTGCCAGTAGTATTGCACCAGGGTTCTACGAGCAGTACTTC. This encodes CASSIAPGFYEQYF. The chain combines TRBV19 with TRBJ2-7, with a possible D match to TRBD1 (5 bases). Between the trimmed V and J ends, which lost 3 bases and 3 bases, there was a span of 12 bases. This CDR3 region has 14 residues. Germline V CDR1 and CDR2: LNHDA, SQIVND (reference sequence).

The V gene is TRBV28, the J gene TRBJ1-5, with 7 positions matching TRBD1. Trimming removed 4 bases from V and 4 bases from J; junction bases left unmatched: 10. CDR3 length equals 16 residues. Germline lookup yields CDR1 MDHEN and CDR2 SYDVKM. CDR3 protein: CASSSSMTGSNQPQHF. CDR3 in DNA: TGTGCCAGCAGTTCCTCTATGACAGGGTCTAATCAGCCCCAGCATTTT.

CDR3 residues: CASSYTDRVEAFF. The CDR3 coding sequence is TGTGCCAGCAGCTATACGGACAGGGTTGAAGCTTTCTTT. The rearrangement links TRBV7-9 to TRBJ1-1; 8 bases agree with TRBD1. Per germline, CDR1 SEHNR and CDR2 FQNEAQ (reference sequence). V lost 4 bases and J lost 7; bases outside the gene matches: 5. This CDR3 region has 13 residues.

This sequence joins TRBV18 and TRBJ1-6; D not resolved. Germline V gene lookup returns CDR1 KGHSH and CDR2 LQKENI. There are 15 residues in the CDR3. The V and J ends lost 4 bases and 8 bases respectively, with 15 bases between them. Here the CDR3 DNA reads TGTGCCAGCTCACGATCGGCAGCGGGCGATTCACCCCTCCACTTT. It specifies CASSRSAAGDSPLHF.

CDR3 in DNA: TGTGCCAGCAGTTTATCTCCGGGGGAGGCCATCTACGAGCAGTACTTC. This gives the protein CASSLSPGEAIYEQYF. The rearrangement joins TRBV27 to TRBJ2-7; a possible D gene is TRBD2 (6 bases). The germline V gene encodes CDR1 MNHEY and CDR2 SMNVEV (reference sequence). The V and J ends lost 0 bases and 3 bases respectively, with 15 bases between them. The CDR3 covers 16 residues.

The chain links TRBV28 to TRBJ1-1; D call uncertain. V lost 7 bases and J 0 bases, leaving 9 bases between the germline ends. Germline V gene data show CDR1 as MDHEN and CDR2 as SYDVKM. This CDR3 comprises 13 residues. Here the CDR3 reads CASKPGLNTEAFF. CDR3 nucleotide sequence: TGTGCCAGCAAACCGGGTTTGAACACTGAAGCTTTCTTT.

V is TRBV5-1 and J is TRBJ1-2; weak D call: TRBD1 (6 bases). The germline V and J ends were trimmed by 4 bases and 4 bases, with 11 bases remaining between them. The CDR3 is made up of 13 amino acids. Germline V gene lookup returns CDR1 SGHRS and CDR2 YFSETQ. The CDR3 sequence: CASSVRGFYGYTF. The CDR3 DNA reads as TGCGCCAGCAGCGTGAGGGGGTTCTATGGCTACACCTTC. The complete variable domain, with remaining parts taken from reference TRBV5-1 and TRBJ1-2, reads KAGVTQTPRYLIKTRGQQVTLSCSPISGHRSVSWYQQTPGQGLQFLFEYFSETQRNKGNFPGRFSGRQFSNSRSEMNVSTLELGDSALYLCASSVRGFYGYTFGSGTRLTVV.

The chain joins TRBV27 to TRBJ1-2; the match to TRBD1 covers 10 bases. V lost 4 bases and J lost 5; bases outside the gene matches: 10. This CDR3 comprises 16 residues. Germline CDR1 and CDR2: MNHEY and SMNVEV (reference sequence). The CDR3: CASSSLGTGEGYGYTF. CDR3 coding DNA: TGTGCCAGCAGTTCACTCGGGACAGGGGAGGGGTATGGCTACACCTTC.

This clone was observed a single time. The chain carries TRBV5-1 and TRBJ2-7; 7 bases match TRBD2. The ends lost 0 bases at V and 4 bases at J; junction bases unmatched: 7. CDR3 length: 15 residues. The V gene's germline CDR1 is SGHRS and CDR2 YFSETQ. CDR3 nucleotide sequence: TGCGCCAGCAGCTTGGAGGCTAGCGGAGCGTACGAGCAGTACTTC. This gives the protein CASSLEASGAYEQYF.

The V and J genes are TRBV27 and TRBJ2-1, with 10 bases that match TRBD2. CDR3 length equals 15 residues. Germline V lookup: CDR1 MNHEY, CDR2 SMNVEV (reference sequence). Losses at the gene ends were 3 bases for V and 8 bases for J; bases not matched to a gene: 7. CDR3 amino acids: CASSLGLAGVDEQFF. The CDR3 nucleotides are TGTGCCAGCAGTTTGGGGCTAGCGGGAGTCGATGAGCAGTTCTTC.

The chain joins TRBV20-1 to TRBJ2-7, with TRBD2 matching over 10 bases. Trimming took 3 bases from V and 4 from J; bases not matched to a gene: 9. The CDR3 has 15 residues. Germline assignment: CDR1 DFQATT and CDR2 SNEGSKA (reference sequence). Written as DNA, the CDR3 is TGCAGTGCTAGTCCCGCAGCGGGGGGGTCGTACGAGCAGTACTTC. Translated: CSASPAAGGSYEQYF.

The CDR3 DNA reads TGTGCCAGCAGCTCTCTGGCCGGGGGGGCCCATGAGCAGTTCTTC. Its protein product is CASSSLAGGAHEQFF. The chain carries TRBV7-9 and TRBJ2-1, with TRBD2 matching over 8 bases. CDR3 size: 15 residues. Germline CDR1 reads SEHNR; CDR2 reads FQNEAQ (reference sequence). V shed 4 bases and J 8 bases; nucleotides not matched to a gene: 10. The full variable domain, its missing parts supplied by reference TRBV7-9 and TRBJ2-1, is DTGVSQNPRHKITKRGQNVTFRCDPISEHNRLYWYRQTLGQGPEFLTYFQNEAQLEKSRLLSDRFSAERPKGSFSTLEIQRTEQGDSAMYLCASSSLAGGAHEQFFGPGTRLTVL.

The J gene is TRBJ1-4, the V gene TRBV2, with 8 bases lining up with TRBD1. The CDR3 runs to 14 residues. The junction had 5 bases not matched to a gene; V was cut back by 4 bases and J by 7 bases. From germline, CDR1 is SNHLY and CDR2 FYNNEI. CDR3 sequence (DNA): TGTGCCAGCAGTGGGACAGGGCATAGTGAAAAACTGTTTTTT. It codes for CASSGTGHSEKLFF.

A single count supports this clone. DNA for the CDR3: TGTGCCAGTAGTATGGGGCTGCTCAACACTGAAGCTTTCTTT. It codes for CASSMGLLNTEAFF. The rearrangement links TRBV19 to TRBJ1-1; possible D gene TRBD1, 5 bases. The CDR3 sequence is 14 residues long. V lost 3 bases and J lost 2, with 10 bases in between. Germline V CDR1 and CDR2: LNHDA, SQIVND (reference sequence).

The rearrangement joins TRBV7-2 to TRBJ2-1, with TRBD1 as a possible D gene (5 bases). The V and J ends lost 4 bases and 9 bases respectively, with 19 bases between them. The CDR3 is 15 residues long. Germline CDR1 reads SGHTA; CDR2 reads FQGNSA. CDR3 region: CASSSYLGSTGEQFF. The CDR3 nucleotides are TGTGCCAGCAGCTCATACCTGGGATCTACAGGTGAGCAGTTCTTC.

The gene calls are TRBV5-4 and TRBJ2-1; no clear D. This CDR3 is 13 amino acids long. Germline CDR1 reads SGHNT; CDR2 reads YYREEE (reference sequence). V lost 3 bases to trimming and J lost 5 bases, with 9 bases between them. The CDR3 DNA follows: TGTGCCAGCAGCTGGGCACTTAACAATGAGCAGTTCTTC. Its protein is CASSWALNNEQFF.

This CDR3 reads CASSERRGAVGNSPLHF. CDR3 coding DNA: TGTGCCAGCAGTGAACGGCGGGGGGCGGTCGGTAATTCACCCCTCCACTTT. The rearrangement links TRBV6-1 to TRBJ1-6, with D maybe TRBD1 (6 bases). The CDR3 sequence is 17 residues long. CDR1 MNHNS and CDR2 SASEGT come from the germline V gene. The V end was cut by 2 bases, the J end by 6 bases, with 17 bases between.

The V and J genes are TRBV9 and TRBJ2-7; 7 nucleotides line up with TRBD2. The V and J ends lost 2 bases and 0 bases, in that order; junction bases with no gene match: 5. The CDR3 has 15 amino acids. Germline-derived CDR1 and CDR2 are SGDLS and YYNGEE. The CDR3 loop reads CASSVSGFSSYEQYF. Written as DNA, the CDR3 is TGTGCCAGCAGCGTTAGCGGGTTTAGCTCCTACGAGCAGTACTTC.

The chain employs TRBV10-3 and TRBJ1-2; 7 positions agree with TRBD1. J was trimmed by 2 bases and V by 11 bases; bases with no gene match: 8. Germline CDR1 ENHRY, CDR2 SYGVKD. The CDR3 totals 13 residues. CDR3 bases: TGTGCCCTCTCCGGGACAGAAAACTATGGCTACACCTTC. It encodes CALSGTENYGYTF.

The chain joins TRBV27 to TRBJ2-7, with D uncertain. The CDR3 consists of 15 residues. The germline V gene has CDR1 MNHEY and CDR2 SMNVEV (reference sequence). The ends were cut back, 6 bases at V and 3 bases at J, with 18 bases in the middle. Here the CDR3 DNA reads TGTGCCAGCAGCCCACCGAATTTGGGCTTCTACGAGCAGTACTTC. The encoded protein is CASSPPNLGFYEQYF.

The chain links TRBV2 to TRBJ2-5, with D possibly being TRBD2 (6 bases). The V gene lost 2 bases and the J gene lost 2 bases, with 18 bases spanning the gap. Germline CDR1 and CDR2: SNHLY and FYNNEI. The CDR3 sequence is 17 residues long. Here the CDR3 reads CASSESKISSVQETQYF. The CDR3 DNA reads TGTGCCAGCAGTGAATCAAAAATTTCTAGCGTACAAGAGACCCAGTACTTC.

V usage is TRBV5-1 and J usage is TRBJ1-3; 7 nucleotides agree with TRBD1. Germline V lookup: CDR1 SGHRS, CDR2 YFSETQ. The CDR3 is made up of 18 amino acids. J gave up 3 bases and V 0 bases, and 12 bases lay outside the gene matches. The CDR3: CASSLGTGVGSDGNTIYF. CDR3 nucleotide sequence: TGCGCCAGCAGCTTGGGGACAGGAGTAGGGTCGGATGGAAACACCATATATTTT.

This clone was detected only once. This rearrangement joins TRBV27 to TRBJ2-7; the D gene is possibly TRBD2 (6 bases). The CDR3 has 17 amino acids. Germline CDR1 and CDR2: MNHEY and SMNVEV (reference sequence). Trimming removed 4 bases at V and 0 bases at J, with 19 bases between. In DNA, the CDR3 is TGTGCCAGCAGTTCCCGCCGTAGCGGACCTTACTCCTACGAGCAGTACTTC. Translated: CASSSRRSGPYSYEQYF.

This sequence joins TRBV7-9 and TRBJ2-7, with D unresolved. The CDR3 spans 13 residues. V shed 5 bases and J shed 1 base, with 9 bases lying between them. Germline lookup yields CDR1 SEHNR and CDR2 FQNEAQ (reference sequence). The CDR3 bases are TGTGCCAGCAGCCCCACTAAGTCCTACGAGCAGTACTTC. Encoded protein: CASSPTKSYEQYF.

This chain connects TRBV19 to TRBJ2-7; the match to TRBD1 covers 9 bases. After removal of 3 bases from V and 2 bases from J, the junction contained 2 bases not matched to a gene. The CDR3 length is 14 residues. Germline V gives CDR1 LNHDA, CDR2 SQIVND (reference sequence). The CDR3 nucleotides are TGTGCCAGTAGTATGACAGGGGGGACCTACGAGCAGTACTTC. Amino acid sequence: CASSMTGGTYEQYF.